The TCR beta chain under discussion was sequenced for a study of blood T cell repertoires in COVID-19. CDR3 size: 21 residues. Using immunoSEQ multiplex PCR, the repertoire was profiled, and TCRdb retains in-frame clones only, with some absent. The profile covers tens of thousands of clones, with about nine tenths appearing a single time and under 5% taken by the ten largest. The source material was peripheral blood. The chain employs TRBV21-1 and TRBJ2-2; the D call of TRBD1 is as the table states it, not checked on the DNA. TRBV21-1 is a pseudogene segment. This sequence originates from a human donor in a cohort sampled during active COVID-19. The DNA of the CDR3 is TGTGCCAGCAGCAAAGCGCGTCCGTCGACACATATACGATCGAACACCGGGGAGCTGTTTTTT. This gives the protein CASSKARPSTHIRSNTGELFF.